These 20 T cell receptor beta chains originate from one sample sequenced in a study of T cell repertoires in cytomegalovirus infection. No antigens are known for them. TCRdb redid the calling of the reads with MiXCR, one entry per CDR3 protein. This table has 100,000 to 150,000 distinct CDR3 sequences, approximately 30% appearing once. This specimen consisted of CD8+ T cells from cultured PBMCs, obtained from culture after CMV antigen stimulation. The receptors come from a human donor in good health (CMV status not recorded). Some clones in this sample may be carry-over from other donors' samples.

This clonotype was seen only a few times. The chain uses TRBV4-1 and TRBJ2-7, with TRBD2 as a possible D gene (6 bases). CDR1 is MGHRA, CDR2 YSYEKL, per germline. This CDR3 has 15 amino acids. V lost 0 bases and J 6 bases, leaving 15 bases between the germline ends. CDR3 amino acids: CASSQDSGRVFEQYF. CDR3 nucleotide sequence: TGCGCCAGCAGCCAAGATAGCGGCCGCGTTTTCGAGCAGTACTTC.

V gene TRBV25-1 combines with J gene TRBJ2-1; 9 bases match TRBD2. Germline V gene sequence: CDR1 MGHDK, CDR2 SYGVNS. The V and J ends lost 5 bases and 1 base, in that order; junction bases with no gene match: 9. There are 17 residues in the CDR3. This chain's CDR3 is CASSTSPSGVSYNEQFF. In DNA, the CDR3 is TGTGCCAGCAGTACCTCCCCTAGCGGGGTATCCTACAATGAGCAGTTCTTC.

CDR3 sequence reads: CASSVYRGKTTEAFF. The CDR3 nucleotides read TGTGCCAGCAGCGTCTACAGGGGTAAAACGACTGAAGCTTTCTTT. This chain connects TRBV7-9 to TRBJ1-1; 7 bases map to TRBD1. Looked up from germline, CDR1 is SEHNR and CDR2 is FQNEAQ (reference sequence). This CDR3 comprises 15 residues. Trimming at V came to 5 bases and at J to 5 bases, leaving 11 bases not matched to a gene.

A few counts support this clonotype. V is TRBV6-2 or TRBV6-3 and J is TRBJ1-1; 7 bases agree with TRBD1. Germline V gene data show CDR1 as MNHEY and CDR2 as SVGEGT. The V and J ends lost 1 base and 5 bases, in that order; junction bases with no gene match: 7. CDR3 length equals 15 residues. Here the CDR3 DNA reads TGTGCCAGCAGTTACTTTAGGGGGCTGTGGACTGAAGCTTTCTTT. It translates to CASSYFRGLWTEAFF.

At least ten counts were recorded for this clonotype. The CDR3 spells CASSLFRGDSPLHF. The CDR3 DNA sequence: TGTGCCAGCAGTTTGTTTAGAGGCGATTCACCCCTCCACTTT. The chain is built from TRBV27 and TRBJ1-6; no firm D call. The CDR3 is 14 residues long. V gave up 3 bases and J gave up 8 bases, with 11 bases separating them. Germline values: CDR1 MNHEY, CDR2 SMNVEV (reference sequence).

The chain employs TRBV6-6 and TRBJ2-3; 7 bases line up with TRBD2. Germline CDR1 and CDR2: MNHNY and SVGAGI (reference sequence). The CDR3 covers 15 residues. The V gene end was trimmed by 3 bases and the J gene end by 2 bases; junction bases not matched to a gene: 5. This CDR3 reads CASSYLAAFTDTQYF. CDR3 in DNA: TGTGCCAGCAGTTATCTAGCGGCGTTCACAGATACGCAGTATTTT.

This clonotype was seen repeatedly, ten times or more. The chain combines TRBV18 with TRBJ1-2; 9 bases match TRBD1. Trimming took 8 bases from V and 4 from J; bases not matched to a gene: 5. CDR1 KGHSH and CDR2 LQKENI come from the germline V gene. CDR3 length: 13 amino acids. The CDR3 DNA reads TGTGCCAGCGCCACGGGACAGGGCTATGGCTACACCTTC. Residues: CASATGQGYGYTF.

The chain carries TRBV7-2 and TRBJ2-2; 10 positions match TRBD2. V shed 5 bases and J 1 base; nucleotides not matched to a gene: 4. The CDR3 is 16 amino acids. Per germline, CDR1 SGHTA and CDR2 FQGNSA. In DNA, the CDR3 is TGTGCCAGCAGCCTCGGACTAGCGGTGAACACCGGGGAGCTGTTTTTT. It encodes CASSLGLAVNTGELFF.

V and J are TRBV7-8 and TRBJ2-2; 12 nucleotides agree with TRBD1. Germline CDR1 and CDR2: SGHVS and FQNEAQ. V was clipped by 3 bases and J by 6 bases; unmatched bases: 2. This CDR3 spans 15 amino acids. The CDR3 region has the DNA TGTGCCAGCAGCTTGGGGACAGGGGGCCCCGGGGAGCTGTTTTTT. The encoded protein is CASSLGTGGPGELFF.

V and J are TRBV2 and TRBJ1-3; D is unclear. V was pared by 11 bases and J by 0 bases, with 5 bases between. The CDR3 length is 11 residues. From germline, CDR1 is SNHLY and CDR2 FYNNEI. The DNA for the CDR3 is TGTGCCTGGATCTCTGGAAACACCATATATTTT. Its translation: CAWISGNTIYF.

The chain recombines TRBV12-3 or TRBV12-4 with TRBJ2-7; 9 bases are shared with TRBD2. The CDR3 length is 15 residues. V lost 3 bases and J lost 5; bases outside the gene matches: 8. This CDR3 reads CASSFAGLAGNEQYF. CDR3 bases: TGTGCCAGCAGTTTTGCCGGGCTAGCGGGGAACGAGCAGTACTTC.

This chain joins TRBV25-1 and TRBJ1-2; no reliable D call. Looked up from germline, CDR1 is MGHDK and CDR2 is SYGVNS. V was pared by 4 bases and J by 2 bases, with 5 bases between. The CDR3 contains 12 residues. The CDR3 nucleotides read TGTGCCAGCAGTGCAGAGAACTATGGCTACACCTTC. Residues: CASSAENYGYTF.

The J gene is TRBJ2-5, the V gene TRBV7-9; 11 nucleotides match TRBD1. The germline V gene encodes CDR1 SEHNR and CDR2 FQNEAQ (reference sequence). Trimming took 3 bases from V and 5 from J; bases not matched to a gene: 8. The CDR3 loop spans 16 amino acids. In DNA form, the CDR3 reads TGTGCCAGCAGCTTTCCGGACAGGGGGCGGTCCGAGACCCAGTACTTC. Its protein product is CASSFPDRGRSETQYF.

V usage is TRBV6-2 or TRBV6-3 and J usage is TRBJ2-3, with 7 bases identical to TRBD2. With V trimmed by 8 bases and J by 0 bases, 8 bases remained unmatched. The CDR3 runs 15 residues. Germline lookup yields CDR1 MNHEY and CDR2 SVGEGT. Here the CDR3 reads CASSPGGSSTDTQYF. In DNA, the CDR3 is TGTGCCAGCTCGCCGGGGGGATCTAGCACAGATACGCAGTATTTT.

This clonotype was recorded a few times. The CDR3: CASGTPGQGRYTEAFF. CDR3 coding DNA: TGTGCCAGCGGTACGCCGGGACAGGGGAGGTACACTGAAGCTTTCTTT. The chain is built from TRBV27 and TRBJ1-1; TRBD1 matches at 10 bases. This CDR3 region has 16 residues. Germline CDR1 and CDR2: MNHEY and SMNVEV (reference sequence). V was clipped by 8 bases and J by 3 bases; unmatched bases: 12.

The V and J genes are TRBV20-1 and TRBJ1-5, with 8 bases that match TRBD1. The V segment lost 5 bases and the J segment 5 bases; nucleotides outside the gene matches: 17. CDR1 and CDR2 from the germline V gene are DFQATT and SNEGSKA (reference sequence). The CDR3 spans 17 residues. The CDR3 reads CSASRPGQEGSDQPQHF. The CDR3 DNA follows: TGCAGTGCTTCTCGTCCGGGACAGGAGGGTTCCGATCAGCCCCAGCATTTT.

The V gene is TRBV2, the J gene TRBJ2-1; D possibly corresponds to TRBD2 (6 bases). Germline loops: CDR1 SNHLY, CDR2 FYNNEI. V gave up 7 bases and J gave up 6 bases, with 13 bases separating them. CDR3 length: 13 amino acids. The CDR3 sequence is CASTIDGGNEQFF. The CDR3 DNA is TGTGCCAGCACCATAGACGGGGGCAATGAGCAGTTCTTC.

In its sample, this clonotype was seen many times. The chain joins TRBV7-2 to TRBJ1-2, with 7 bases matching TRBD1. The CDR3 totals 16 residues. Germline V gives CDR1 SGHTA, CDR2 FQGNSA. The ends lost 4 bases at V and 3 bases at J; junction bases unmatched: 11. Here the CDR3 reads CASSWPPTGNDYGYTF. Written as DNA, the CDR3 is TGTGCCAGCAGCTGGCCCCCGACAGGGAACGACTATGGCTACACCTTC.

The V gene is TRBV7-8, the J gene TRBJ2-2, with 9 bases fitting TRBD1. This CDR3 region has 16 residues. J gave up 6 bases and V 10 bases, and 15 bases lay outside the gene matches. The V gene's germline CDR1 is SGHVS and CDR2 FQNEAQ. The DNA for the CDR3 is TGTGCCATCCCTCAAGGACCGGGACAGGGCGCCGGGGAGCTGTTTTTT. Its protein product is CAIPQGPGQGAGELFF.

The chain employs TRBV28 and TRBJ1-6, with 9 bases lining up with TRBD1. The V gene's germline CDR1 is MDHEN and CDR2 SYDVKM. V trimming: 2 bases; J trimming: 8 bases; junction bases outside the gene matches: 4. This CDR3 comprises 15 residues. CDR3 sequence: CASSLSGTGYSPLHF. DNA for the CDR3: TGTGCCAGCAGTTTAAGTGGGACAGGGTATTCACCCCTCCACTTT.